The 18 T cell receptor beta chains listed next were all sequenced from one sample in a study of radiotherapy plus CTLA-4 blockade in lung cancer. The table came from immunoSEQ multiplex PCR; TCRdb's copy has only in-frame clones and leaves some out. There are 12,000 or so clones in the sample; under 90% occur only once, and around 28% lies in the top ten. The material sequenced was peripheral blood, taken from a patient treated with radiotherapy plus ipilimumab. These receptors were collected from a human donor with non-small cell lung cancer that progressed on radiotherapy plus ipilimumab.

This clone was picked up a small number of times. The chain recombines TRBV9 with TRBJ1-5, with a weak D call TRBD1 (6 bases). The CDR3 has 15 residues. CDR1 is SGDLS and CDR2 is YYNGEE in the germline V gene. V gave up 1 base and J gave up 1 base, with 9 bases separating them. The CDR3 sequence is CASSVTGQSNQPQHF. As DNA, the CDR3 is TGTGCCAGCAGCGTAACGGGACAAAGCAATCAGCCCCAGCATTTT.

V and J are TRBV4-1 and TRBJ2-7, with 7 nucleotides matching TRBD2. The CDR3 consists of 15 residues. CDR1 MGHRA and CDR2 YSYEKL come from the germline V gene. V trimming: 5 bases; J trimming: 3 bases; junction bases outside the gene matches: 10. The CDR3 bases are TGCGCCAGCAGCTCCCTGGAGTGGGAGGGCTACGAGCAGTACTTC. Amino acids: CASSSLEWEGYEQYF.

CDR3 in amino acids: CASMGAAKDTQYF. The CDR3 DNA is TGTGCCAGCATGGGGGCCGCAAAAGATACGCAGTATTTT. This chain connects TRBV2 to TRBJ2-3; TRBD1 might be the D (6 bases). V was trimmed by 7 bases and J by 5 bases, leaving 13 bases between them. The CDR3 is 13 residues long. The germline V gene has CDR1 SNHLY and CDR2 FYNNEI.

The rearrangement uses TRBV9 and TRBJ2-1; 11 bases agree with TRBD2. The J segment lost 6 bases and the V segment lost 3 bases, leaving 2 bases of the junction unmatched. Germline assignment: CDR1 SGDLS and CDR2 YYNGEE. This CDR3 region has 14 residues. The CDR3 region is CASSGSGGANEQFF. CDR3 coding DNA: TGTGCCAGCAGCGGTAGCGGGGGGGCCAATGAGCAGTTCTTC.

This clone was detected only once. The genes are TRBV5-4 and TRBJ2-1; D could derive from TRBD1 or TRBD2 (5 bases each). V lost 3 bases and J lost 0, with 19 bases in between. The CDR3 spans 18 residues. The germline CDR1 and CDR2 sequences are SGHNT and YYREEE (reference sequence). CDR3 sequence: CASSSPPGGGSSYNEQFF. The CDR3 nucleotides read TGTGCCAGCAGCTCACCCCCGGGTGGGGGAAGCTCCTACAATGAGCAGTTCTTC.

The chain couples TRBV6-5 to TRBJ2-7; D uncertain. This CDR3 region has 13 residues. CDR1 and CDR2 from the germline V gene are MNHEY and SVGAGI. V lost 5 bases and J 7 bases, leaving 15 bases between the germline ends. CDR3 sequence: CASSTTARKEQYF. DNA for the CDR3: TGTGCCAGCAGTACGACGGCGCGTAAGGAGCAGTACTTC.

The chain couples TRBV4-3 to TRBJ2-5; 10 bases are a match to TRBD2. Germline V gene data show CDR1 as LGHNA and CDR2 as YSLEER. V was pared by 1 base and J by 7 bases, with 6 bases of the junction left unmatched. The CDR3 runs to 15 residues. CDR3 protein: CASSQGASGGVTQYF. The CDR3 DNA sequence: TGCGCCAGCAGCCAAGGGGCTAGCGGGGGAGTGACCCAGTACTTC.

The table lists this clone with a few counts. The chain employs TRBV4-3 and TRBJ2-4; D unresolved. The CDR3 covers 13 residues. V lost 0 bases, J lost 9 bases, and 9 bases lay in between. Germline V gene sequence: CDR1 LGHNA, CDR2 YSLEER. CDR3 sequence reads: CASSQDDTAIQYF. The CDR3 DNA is TGCGCCAGCAGCCAAGACGACACGGCCATTCAGTACTTC.

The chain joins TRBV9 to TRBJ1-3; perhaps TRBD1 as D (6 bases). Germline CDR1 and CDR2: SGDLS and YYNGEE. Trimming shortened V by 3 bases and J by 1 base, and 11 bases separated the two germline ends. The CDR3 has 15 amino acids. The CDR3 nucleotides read TGTGCCAGCAGCGCGACACAGGGTTCTGGAAACACCATATATTTT. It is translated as CASSATQGSGNTIYF.

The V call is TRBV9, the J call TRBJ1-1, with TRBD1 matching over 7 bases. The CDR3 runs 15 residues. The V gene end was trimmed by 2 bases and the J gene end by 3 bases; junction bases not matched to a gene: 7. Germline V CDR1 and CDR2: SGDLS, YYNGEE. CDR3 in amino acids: CASSVSAQGHTEAFF. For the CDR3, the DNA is TGTGCCAGCAGCGTCAGTGCACAGGGGCACACTGAAGCTTTCTTT.

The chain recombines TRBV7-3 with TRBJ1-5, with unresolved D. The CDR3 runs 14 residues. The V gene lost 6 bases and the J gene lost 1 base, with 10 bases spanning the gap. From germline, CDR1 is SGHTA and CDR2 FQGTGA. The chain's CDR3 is CASSSEASNQPQHF. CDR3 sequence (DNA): TGTGCCAGCAGTTCGGAGGCAAGCAATCAGCCCCAGCATTTT.

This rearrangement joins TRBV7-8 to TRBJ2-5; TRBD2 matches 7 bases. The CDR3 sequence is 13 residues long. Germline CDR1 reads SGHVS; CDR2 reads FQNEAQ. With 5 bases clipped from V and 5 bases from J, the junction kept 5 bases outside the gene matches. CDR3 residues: CASSRNGGETQYF. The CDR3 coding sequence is TGTGCCAGCAGCCGAAACGGGGGGGAGACCCAGTACTTC.

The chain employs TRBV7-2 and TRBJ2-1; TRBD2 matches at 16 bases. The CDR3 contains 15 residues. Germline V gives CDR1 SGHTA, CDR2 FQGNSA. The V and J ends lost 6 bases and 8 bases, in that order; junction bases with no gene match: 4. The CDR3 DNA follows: TGTGCCAGCAGGAAGGGACTAGCGGGGGGGGATGAGCAGTTCTTC. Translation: CASRKGLAGGDEQFF.

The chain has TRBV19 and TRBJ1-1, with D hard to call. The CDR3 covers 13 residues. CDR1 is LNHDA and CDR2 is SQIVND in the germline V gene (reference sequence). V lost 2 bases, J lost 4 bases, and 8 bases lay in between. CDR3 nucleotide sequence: TGTGCCAGTAGTATATCCGGACGCACTGAAGCTTTCTTT. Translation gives CASSISGRTEAFF.

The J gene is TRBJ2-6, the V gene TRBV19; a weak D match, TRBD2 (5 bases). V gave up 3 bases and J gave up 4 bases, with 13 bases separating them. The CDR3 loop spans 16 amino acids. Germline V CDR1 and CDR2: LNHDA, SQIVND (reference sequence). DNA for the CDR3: TGTGCCAGTAGTATTCGCCCGGGAACCGGGGCCAACGTCCTGACTTTC. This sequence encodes CASSIRPGTGANVLTF.

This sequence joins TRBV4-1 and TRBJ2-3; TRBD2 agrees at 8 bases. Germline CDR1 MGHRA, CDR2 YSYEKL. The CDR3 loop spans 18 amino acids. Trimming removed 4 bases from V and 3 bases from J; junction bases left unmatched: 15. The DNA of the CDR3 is TGCGCCAGCAGCCTCGTCGGAGTCGGGGGGGCCGAGACAGATACGCAGTATTTT. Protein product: CASSLVGVGGAETDTQYF.

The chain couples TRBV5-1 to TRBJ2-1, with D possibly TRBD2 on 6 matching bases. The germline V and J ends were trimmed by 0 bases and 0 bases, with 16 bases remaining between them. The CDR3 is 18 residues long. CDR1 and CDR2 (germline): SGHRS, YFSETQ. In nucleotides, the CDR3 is TGCGCCAGCAGCTTGGGACTAGGGATGATGAGCTCCTACAATGAGCAGTTCTTC. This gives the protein CASSLGLGMMSSYNEQFF.

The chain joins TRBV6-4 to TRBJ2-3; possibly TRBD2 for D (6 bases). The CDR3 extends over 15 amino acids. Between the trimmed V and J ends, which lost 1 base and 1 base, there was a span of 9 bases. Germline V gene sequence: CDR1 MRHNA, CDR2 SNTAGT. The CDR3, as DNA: TGTGCCAGCAGTGACTGGGGACTGGGCACAGATACGCAGTATTTT. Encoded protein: CASSDWGLGTDTQYF.